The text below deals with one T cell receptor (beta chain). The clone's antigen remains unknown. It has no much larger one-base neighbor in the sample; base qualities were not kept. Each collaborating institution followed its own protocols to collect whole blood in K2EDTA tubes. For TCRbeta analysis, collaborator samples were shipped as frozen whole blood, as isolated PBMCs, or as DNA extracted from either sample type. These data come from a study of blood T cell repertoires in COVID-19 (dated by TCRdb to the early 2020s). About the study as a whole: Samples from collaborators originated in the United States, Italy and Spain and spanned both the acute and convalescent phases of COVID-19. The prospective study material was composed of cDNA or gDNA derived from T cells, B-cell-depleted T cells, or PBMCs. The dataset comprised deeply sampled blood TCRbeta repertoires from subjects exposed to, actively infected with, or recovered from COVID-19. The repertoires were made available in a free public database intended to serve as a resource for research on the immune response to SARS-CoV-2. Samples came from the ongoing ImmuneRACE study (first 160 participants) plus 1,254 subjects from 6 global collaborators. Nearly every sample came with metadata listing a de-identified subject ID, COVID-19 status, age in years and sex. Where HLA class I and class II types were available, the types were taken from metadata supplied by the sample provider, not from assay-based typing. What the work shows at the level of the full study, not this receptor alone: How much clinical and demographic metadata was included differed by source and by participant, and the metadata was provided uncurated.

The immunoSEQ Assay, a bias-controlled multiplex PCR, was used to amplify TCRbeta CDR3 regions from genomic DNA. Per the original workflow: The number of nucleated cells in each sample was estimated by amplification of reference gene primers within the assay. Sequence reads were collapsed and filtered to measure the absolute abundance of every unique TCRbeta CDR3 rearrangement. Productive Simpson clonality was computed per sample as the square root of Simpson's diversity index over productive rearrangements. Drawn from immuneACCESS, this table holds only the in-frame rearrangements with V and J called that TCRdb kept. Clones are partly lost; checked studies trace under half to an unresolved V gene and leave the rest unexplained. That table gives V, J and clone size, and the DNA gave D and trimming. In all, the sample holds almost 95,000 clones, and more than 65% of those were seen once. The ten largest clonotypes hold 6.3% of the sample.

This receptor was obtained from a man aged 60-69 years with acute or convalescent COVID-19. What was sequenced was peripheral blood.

The base sequence is TGTGCCAGCAGCCAGGGCAGTAATCAGCCCCAGCATTTT. Translated, it reads CASSQGSNQPQHF. The V gene is TRBV3-1 (or the pseudogene TRBV3-2) and the J gene is TRBJ1-5; no D gene can be assigned with confidence. From cysteine to phenylalanine, the CDR3 is 13 amino acids long. Just the 39-base CDR3 DNA is kept, in frame starting at base 1. At the junction V is shortened by 3 bases and J by 4 bases, with 7 bases in between. The germline V gene (reference sequence) sets CDR1 to LGHDT and CDR2 to YNNKEL.